The entry that follows covers one T cell receptor beta chain sequence. Antigen unknown. Each TCR beta library was made by quantitative 5'-RACE that incorporated molecular barcodes. TCRdb redid the calling of the 5' RACE reads with MiXCR, one entry per CDR3 protein. The sample shows over 700,000 distinct CDR3 sequences, under 20% of them seen only once. There are 15 residues in the CDR3. CDR1 is MDHEN, CDR2 SYDVKM, per germline. Trimming took 8 bases from V and 8 from J, leaving 22 bases between them. This specimen belongs to a study of CD8 T cells in ankylosing spondylitis. Overall study results and limits: For ankylosing spondylitis blood, a TCR beta motif of under 10 highly homologous variants appeared characteristic. Reportedly, matched ankylosing spondylitis synovial fluid was significantly enriched for disease-linked clones. Peripheral blood held disease-linked clones only at relatively low frequency, and these were CD8+.

The clonotype was recovered from a male donor with ankylosing spondylitis. Material for sequencing was blood, either unsorted or a sorted T cell fraction (not recorded which). The chain employs TRBV28 and TRBJ2-1, with D perhaps assigned TRBD1 or TRBD2 (5 bases each). The DNA for the CDR3 is TGTGCCAGCTCCCCCGGGAAATTGGGGACGCATGAGCAGTTCTTC. It translates to CASSPGKLGTHEQFF.